The text below deals with one T cell receptor beta chain. Its antigen is undetermined. The germline V and J ends were trimmed by 3 bases and 7 bases, with 13 bases remaining between them. The CDR3 covers 14 residues. In germline, CDR1 is DFQATT, CDR2 SNEGSKA (reference sequence). TCRdb fed the 5' RACE reads into MiXCR, producing one record per CDR3 protein. This sample yields just over 250,000 distinct CDR3 sequences, of which roughly 5.2% are seen a single time; roughly 3% belongs to the top ten. This sample stems from a study of T cells after yellow fever vaccination. General study results and limits: There was a small share of clonotypes that showed up in both the CD4 and CD8 compartments. Peak timing came faster in the weaker secondary response, day 5 versus 15. From the bulk population, abundant clonotypes could contaminate and appear within FACS-sorted repertoires.

The clonotype originates from a young man who received the YFV17D yellow fever vaccine. This chain connects TRBV20-1 to TRBJ1-6, with D uncertain. The sequencing used CD4+ T cells sorted from PBMCs, collected on the day of the yellow fever booster vaccination. CDR3 coding DNA: TGCAGTGCTAGTCGTATGCCAGCGAATTCACCCCTCCACTTT. This translates into CSASRMPANSPLHF.